This T cell receptor (beta chain) was captured in a study of blood T cell repertoires in COVID-19. Overall study: Nucleic acid was either cDNA or gDNA, and it came from T cells, B-cell-depleted T cells, or PBMCs.

TCRdb keeps only in-frame clones here, not all; method: immunoSEQ multiplex PCR. The sample holds over 400,000 clones, roughly 85% seen once. The CDR3 has 15 residues. V lost 0 bases and J lost 3, with 12 bases in between. Germline CDR1 reads GTSNPN; CDR2 reads SVGIG (reference sequence). A few counts support this clone. Input material: peripheral blood. The sequence derives from a human donor in a cohort sampled during active COVID-19. J is TRBJ2-1 and V is TRBV30, with unresolved D. In nucleotides, the CDR3 is TGTGCCTGGAGTGTAGGTGGAAACTACTACAATGAGCAGTTCTTC. Protein sequence: CAWSVGGNYYNEQFF. The complete variable domain, with remaining parts taken from reference TRBV30 and TRBJ2-1, reads SQTIHQWPATLVQPVGSPLSLECTVEGTSNPNLYWYRQAAGRGLQLLFYSVGIGQISSEVPQNLSASRPQDRQFILSSKKLLLSDSGFYLCAWSVGGNYYNEQFFGPGTRLTVL.